A selection of T cell receptor beta chains follows, all from one sample in a study of blood T cell repertoires in COVID-19. The protocol was immunoSEQ multiplex PCR, while the TCRdb copy is restricted to in-frame clones and leaves out a portion. The sample holds about 170,000 clones; about 85% are singletons and the top ten take about 7%. Sequencing was done on a sample of peripheral blood. The receptor source for this set is a woman older than 75 in a cohort sampled during active or convalescent COVID-19. CDR3s include the opening cysteine and the closing phenylalanine or tryptophan. D genes are given only for firm matches. Clone size is given for some rows only: seen once, a few or many times, or a class if the clone is expanded.

clone_size d_call j_call v_call cdr3_aa cdr3_nt
NA TRBD2 TRBJ2-2 TRBV9 CASSVTLYFSGAGGGELFF TGTGCCAGCAGCGTCACCCTCTATTTTAGCGGGGCTGGCGGCGGGGAGCTGTTTTTT
NA NA TRBJ1-3 TRBV7-7 CASSLSVSGNTIYF TGTGCCAGCAGCTTATCCGTTTCTGGAAACACCATATATTTT
NA NA TRBJ2-4 TRBV13 CASLGGGEENIQYF TGTGCCAGCCTAGGGGGGGGCGAGGAAAACATTCAGTACTTC
NA NA TRBJ2-1 TRBV9 CASSEVSGGGNEQFF TGTGCCAGCAGCGAGGTTTCTGGGGGAGGCAATGAGCAGTTCTTC
NA TRBD1 TRBJ1-1 TRBV7-2 CASSVQGMNTEAFF TGTGCCAGCAGCGTACAGGGGATGAACACTGAAGCTTTCTTT
NA NA TRBJ1-1 TRBV30 CAWRTFDRTNTEAFF TGTGCCTGGAGGACGTTCGACAGAACGAACACTGAAGCTTTCTTT
NA NA TRBJ1-1 TRBV11-3 CASSLVGYSSLNTEAFF TGTGCCAGCAGCTTAGTTGGATACAGCAGCTTGAACACTGAAGCTTTCTTT
NA NA TRBJ1-2 TRBV15 CATSRDRVDYGYTF TGTGCCACCAGCAGAGACAGGGTAGACTATGGCTACACCTTC
NA TRBD2 TRBJ2-3 TRBV3-1/TRBV3-2 CASSQDGTSFDTQYF TGTGCCAGCAGCCAAGACGGGACTAGTTTTGATACGCAGTATTTT
few NA TRBJ1-5 TRBV7-2 CASSLDQGYNQPQHF TGTGCCAGCAGCTTAGACCAGGGTTACAATCAGCCCCAGCATTTT
NA TRBD2 TRBJ2-5 TRBV6-1 CASSEANGLAGGPRETQYF TGTGCCAGCAGTGAAGCTAATGGACTAGCGGGGGGGCCACGAGAGACCCAGTACTTC
NA NA TRBJ1-4 TRBV7-9 CASSDGTLGQINEKLFF TGTGCCAGCAGTGACGGGACACTGGGACAAATAAATGAAAAACTGTTTTTT
once NA TRBJ2-5 TRBV10-3 CAIKGQPNQETQYF TGTGCCATCAAGGGGCAGCCCAACCAAGAGACCCAGTACTTC
NA TRBD2 TRBJ2-1 TRBV5-1 CASSFSGRADNEQFF TGCGCCAGCAGCTTTAGCGGGAGGGCTGACAATGAGCAGTTCTTC
NA TRBD1 TRBJ2-5 TRBV5-1 CASSLTGAAPDRVGTQYF TGCGCCAGCAGCTTGACCGGGGCCGCACCTGACAGGGTTGGGACCCAGTACTTC